Shown below are 31 T cell receptor beta chains from a single sample sequenced in a study of cytomegalovirus exposure and HLA in healthy donors. PCR involved 60 Vbeta and 13 Jbeta primers. This table comes from immunoSEQ multiplex PCR, and its TCRdb copy is limited to in-frame clones, with some not included. The sample yields roughly 110,000 clones, over 70% seen once. The specimen sequenced was PBMCs. These receptors originate from a man younger than 40 in good health and CMV-seronegative.

This sequence joins TRBV7-8 and TRBJ1-2; D may be TRBD1 (5 bases). The CDR3 is 17 residues long. Trimming pared 5 bases from V and 7 bases from J, leaving 26 bases between. CDR1 and CDR2 from the germline V gene are SGHVS and FQNEAQ. The CDR3 nucleotides are TGTGCCAGCAGCCACAGTTTATGGCACGGGGGAGAGGGTGGCTACACCTTC. The encoded protein is CASSHSLWHGGEGGYTF.

This sequence joins TRBV6-1 and TRBJ2-6; 10 bases map to TRBD1. J gave up 0 bases and V 4 bases, and 0 bases lay outside the gene matches. The CDR3 is made up of 16 amino acids. Germline CDR1 MNHNS, CDR2 SASEGT. DNA for the CDR3: TGTGCCAGCAGTGGGACAGGGGGCTCTGGGGCCAACGTCCTGACTTTC. Its protein is CASSGTGGSGANVLTF.

This chain joins TRBV11-2 and TRBJ1-2; no clear D. The CDR3 runs to 13 residues. The ends were cut back, 1 base at V and 4 bases at J, with 7 bases in the middle. CDR1 and CDR2 (germline): SGHAT, FQNNGV. The CDR3 region is CASSLGGGYGYTF. Written as DNA, the CDR3 is TGTGCCAGCAGCTTAGGGGGAGGCTATGGCTACACCTTC.

The gene calls are TRBV7-9 and TRBJ2-5; 11 nucleotides match TRBD2. Trimming at V came to 5 bases and at J to 2 bases, leaving 4 bases not matched to a gene. CDR3 length equals 15 residues. Germline lookup yields CDR1 SEHNR and CDR2 FQNEAQ (reference sequence). The CDR3 DNA sequence: TGTGCCAGCAGCGGGGGACTAGCGGTACAAGAGACCCAGTACTTC. Its translation: CASSGGLAVQETQYF.

The rearrangement joins TRBV13 to TRBJ1-4, with 10 bases lining up with TRBD1. The V segment lost 5 bases and the J segment 12 bases; nucleotides outside the gene matches: 21. The CDR3 sequence is 18 residues long. CDR1 and CDR2 from the germline V gene are PRHDT and FYEKMQ (reference sequence). The CDR3 loop reads CASSRPTPGQGLLGELFF. The DNA for the CDR3 is TGTGCCAGCAGCCGTCCTACGCCGGGACAGGGGCTACTAGGGGAACTGTTTTTT.

This clone was picked up a small number of times. This chain connects TRBV6-5 to TRBJ2-1; D is ambiguous. Germline-derived CDR1 and CDR2 are MNHEY and SVGAGI. V shed 5 bases and J shed 9 bases, with 8 bases lying between them. This CDR3 spans 11 amino acids. The CDR3 region is CASSGTGEQFF. Here the CDR3 DNA reads TGTGCCAGCAGTGGTACTGGTGAGCAGTTCTTC.

The J gene is TRBJ2-1, the V gene TRBV7-8; a weak D match, TRBD2 (6 bases). The CDR3 contains 17 residues. The V gene lost 5 bases and the J gene lost 1 base, with 18 bases spanning the gap. CDR1 SGHVS and CDR2 FQNEAQ come from the germline V gene. This chain's CDR3 is CASSIPGLASSYNEQFF. Here the CDR3 DNA reads TGTGCCAGCAGCATCCCAGGGCTAGCGTCTTCCTACAATGAGCAGTTCTTC.

V and J are TRBV6-1 and TRBJ2-7; a possible D gene is TRBD2 (6 bases). Germline V gene sequence: CDR1 MNHNS, CDR2 SASEGT. Trimming took 1 base from V and 6 from J, leaving 10 bases between them. The CDR3 contains 13 residues. CDR3 nucleotides: TGTGCCAGCAGTGAAGGGTGGGACTCCGAGCAGTACTTC. As protein: CASSEGWDSEQYF.

This chain uses TRBV7-9 with TRBJ2-5; D remains ambiguous. Trimming shortened V by 0 bases and J by 5 bases, and 4 bases separated the two germline ends. The CDR3 is 12 residues long. Per the germline V gene, CDR1 is SEHNR and CDR2 is FQNEAQ (reference sequence). CDR3 in DNA: TGTGCCAGCAGCTTAGCGCGGGAGACCCAGTACTTC. Protein product: CASSLARETQYF.

The V gene is TRBV5-4, the J gene TRBJ2-5; tentatively, D is TRBD2 (7 bases). The germline V gene encodes CDR1 SGHNT and CDR2 YYREEE (reference sequence). This CDR3 region has 16 residues. Trimming left V 4 bases short and J 4 bases short, with 20 bases between. DNA for the CDR3: TGTGCCAGCAGCCACGGTGGGGAGGGGGGACGAGAGACCCAGTACTTC. Its translation: CASSHGGEGGRETQYF.

The chain carries TRBV6-5 and TRBJ2-7; 8 nucleotides match TRBD1. V lost 6 bases and J lost 3; bases outside the gene matches: 7. CDR3 length: 14 residues. CDR1 is MNHEY and CDR2 is SVGAGI in the germline V gene. CDR3 sequence reads: CASSLRDRNYEQYF. CDR3 coding DNA: TGTGCCAGCAGCCTCCGGGACAGGAACTACGAGCAGTACTTC.

This chain connects TRBV9 to TRBJ2-1; D perhaps matches TRBD2 (5 bases). Per the germline V gene, CDR1 is SGDLS and CDR2 is YYNGEE. This CDR3 region has 12 residues. The V gene lost 7 bases and the J gene lost 11 bases, with 16 bases spanning the gap. The CDR3 nucleotides read TGTGCCAGCTCGAACCGGGGAGACAAGCAGTTCTTC. Encoded protein: CASSNRGDKQFF.

The genes are TRBV5-4 and TRBJ2-5; the match to TRBD2 covers 14 bases. The ends lost 4 bases at V and 5 bases at J; junction bases unmatched: 10. This CDR3 has 17 amino acids. Germline V gives CDR1 SGHNT, CDR2 YYREEE (reference sequence). The CDR3 nucleotides read TGTGCCAGCAGCCCCGGGACTAGCGGGAGCGACCCGGAGACCCAGTACTTC. Translated: CASSPGTSGSDPETQYF.

This clone has just one count. V usage is TRBV28 and J usage is TRBJ1-1, with D possibly being TRBD1 (5 bases). Germline values: CDR1 MDHEN, CDR2 SYDVKM. V was cut by 7 bases and J by 8 bases, with 14 bases left in between. There are 12 residues in the CDR3. The CDR3 reads CASTSGLTEAFF. CDR3 sequence (DNA): TGTGCCAGCACCTCAGGGTTAACCGAAGCTTTCTTT.

The chain has TRBV7-6 and TRBJ2-7; 7 nucleotides align to TRBD2. Germline lookup yields CDR1 SGHVS and CDR2 FNYEAQ. The CDR3 totals 15 residues. Germline trimming cut 5 bases from V and 0 bases from J; bases unmatched to any gene: 7. This CDR3 reads CASSPGTSVSYEQYF. The DNA of the CDR3 is TGTGCCAGCAGCCCGGGCACTAGCGTCTCCTACGAGCAGTACTTC.

The rearrangement uses TRBV11-2 and TRBJ2-7, with D possibly being TRBD1 (5 bases). Germline CDR1 SGHAT, CDR2 FQNNGV. There are 14 residues in the CDR3. V lost 7 bases and J 3 bases, leaving 16 bases between the germline ends. The CDR3 loop reads CASTPGWGNYEQYF. The CDR3 DNA reads as TGTGCCAGCACCCCCGGATGGGGCAACTACGAGCAGTACTTC.

V and J are TRBV28 and TRBJ1-5; D is uncertain. Deletions cut 6 bases from V and 4 bases from J, with 7 bases between. Germline CDR1 and CDR2: MDHEN and SYDVKM. The CDR3 is made up of 12 amino acids. CDR3 bases: TGTGCCAGCAGGGCAGGAAATCAGCCCCAGCATTTT. Its translation: CASRAGNQPQHF.

The gene calls are TRBV2 and TRBJ1-5; 7 positions match TRBD1. There are 15 residues in the CDR3. J gave up 7 bases and V 5 bases, and 11 bases lay outside the gene matches. The germline V gene encodes CDR1 SNHLY and CDR2 FYNNEI. The CDR3 here is CASSPVRGREQPQHF. CDR3 DNA: TGTGCCAGCAGTCCCGTTAGGGGGCGAGAACAGCCCCAGCATTTT.

The chain couples TRBV5-1 to TRBJ1-2, with TRBD1 matching over 9 bases. The CDR3 covers 12 residues. J lost 8 bases, V lost 3 bases, and 2 bases had no gene match. The germline gives CDR1 SGHRS, CDR2 YFSETQ. The CDR3 DNA reads as TGCGCCAGCAGCTGGACAGGGGAAGGCTACACCTTC. Protein: CASSWTGEGYTF.

The gene calls are TRBV7-8 and TRBJ1-5; tentative D call: TRBD1 (5 bases). The ends were cut back, 3 bases at V and 0 bases at J, with 12 bases in the middle. CDR3 size: 16 residues. CDR1 is SGHVS, CDR2 FQNEAQ, per germline. The CDR3 coding sequence is TGTGCCAGCAGCTTGGGACTCCGAGTTAGCAATCAGCCCCAGCATTTT. This translates into CASSLGLRVSNQPQHF. Filled out from reference TRBV7-8 and TRBJ1-5, the complete variable domain reads GAGVSQSPRYKVAKRGQDVALRCDPISGHVSLFWYQQALGQGPEFLTYFQNEAQLDKSGLPSDRFFAERPEGSVSTLKIQRTQQEDSAVYLCASSLGLRVSNQPQHFGDGTRLSIL.

The rearrangement joins TRBV9 to TRBJ1-4; D remains ambiguous. V was clipped by 0 bases and J by 5 bases, with 8 bases between them. The CDR3 is 14 amino acids. Germline CDR1 SGDLS, CDR2 YYNGEE. The CDR3 DNA reads as TGTGCCAGCAGCGTAGATCCGGGGAATGAAAAACTGTTTTTT. This gives the protein CASSVDPGNEKLFF.

The chain carries TRBV7-9 and TRBJ1-2; weak D call: TRBD1 (6 bases). The CDR3 runs 13 residues. Germline loops: CDR1 SEHNR, CDR2 FQNEAQ (reference sequence). V dropped 9 bases and J dropped 6 bases, with 17 bases sitting between them. In DNA, the CDR3 is TGTGCCAGTCAGCGGGGGGGGCAAGATGGCTACACCTTC. Amino acids: CASQRGGQDGYTF.

This clone was seen repeatedly, ten times or more. This chain connects TRBV4-2 to TRBJ2-3; 7 bases fit TRBD2. This CDR3 has 15 amino acids. V was clipped by 2 bases and J by 1 base; unmatched bases: 3. Germline CDR1 LGHNA, CDR2 YNFKEQ. The CDR3: CASSQSRGGTDTQYF. CDR3 bases: TGTGCCAGCAGCCAAAGTCGGGGGGGCACAGATACGCAGTATTTT.

This sequence joins TRBV6-6 and TRBJ2-7, with TRBD1 identical over 9 bases. CDR1 and CDR2 from the germline V gene are MNHNY and SVGAGI (reference sequence). V lost 2 bases, J lost 2 bases, and 4 bases stayed unmatched. CDR3 length: 15 residues. In DNA form, the CDR3 reads TGTGCCAGCAGTTACCTGGACAGGGGCGCCTACGAGCAGTACTTC. It specifies CASSYLDRGAYEQYF.

The chain recombines TRBV11-3 with TRBJ2-2, with D perhaps TRBD1 (6 bases). This CDR3 spans 14 amino acids. Germline CDR1 reads SGHNT; CDR2 reads YENEEA. Between the trimmed V and J ends, which lost 5 bases and 5 bases, there was a span of 12 bases. CDR3 sequence: CASSNYRETGELFF. As DNA, the CDR3 is TGTGCCAGCAGCAACTACAGGGAAACCGGGGAGCTGTTTTTT.

This rearrangement joins TRBV19 to TRBJ1-2, with 10 bases fitting TRBD1. V shed 9 bases and J 4 bases; nucleotides not matched to a gene: 11. The CDR3 sequence is 15 residues long. The germline V gene has CDR1 LNHDA and CDR2 SQIVND (reference sequence). The CDR3 bases are TGTGCCAGCTGGGACAGGGGCGGCGGTCCCTATGGCTACACCTTC. Protein product: CASWDRGGGPYGYTF.

This chain joins TRBV6-1 and TRBJ2-2, with TRBD1 matching 7 bases. The CDR3 covers 14 residues. Germline trimming cut 4 bases from V and 1 base from J; bases unmatched to any gene: 0. Germline V gene lookup returns CDR1 MNHNS and CDR2 SASEGT. The CDR3: CASSGQGNTGELFF. For the CDR3, the DNA is TGTGCCAGCAGTGGACAGGGGAACACCGGGGAGCTGTTTTTT.

This chain joins TRBV29-1 and TRBJ2-7, with D possibly being TRBD1 (6 bases). The CDR3 covers 13 residues. V was trimmed by 1 base and J by 6 bases, leaving 13 bases between them. The germline CDR1 and CDR2 sequences are SQVTM and ANQGSEA. CDR3: CSVEGWGHGEQYF. The CDR3, as DNA: TGCAGCGTTGAAGGTTGGGGGCACGGCGAGCAGTACTTC.

The CDR3 sequence is CASSSSGHGDEQYF. For the CDR3, the DNA is TGCGCCAGCAGCTCTAGCGGCCACGGGGACGAGCAGTACTTC. The V gene is TRBV5-1, the J gene TRBJ2-7; 7 nucleotides align to TRBD2. V dropped 3 bases and J dropped 5; count of bases not matched to a gene: 8. The CDR3 has 14 residues. CDR1 is SGHRS, CDR2 YFSETQ, per germline. The variable domain in full, with the rest retrieved from reference TRBV5-1 and TRBJ2-7, is KAGVTQTPRYLIKTRGQQVTLSCSPISGHRSVSWYQQTPGQGLQFLFEYFSETQRNKGNFPGRFSGRQFSNSRSEMNVSTLELGDSALYLCASSSSGHGDEQYFGPGTRLTVT.

The genes are TRBV11-2 and TRBJ2-7; 7 bases are a match to TRBD2. The V gene's germline CDR1 is SGHAT and CDR2 FQNNGV. The V segment lost 0 bases and the J segment 7 bases; nucleotides outside the gene matches: 3. CDR3 length equals 13 residues. CDR3 loop: CASSLDPGGEQYF. CDR3 DNA: TGTGCCAGCAGCTTAGATCCCGGGGGGGAGCAGTACTTC.

The chain uses TRBV5-1 and TRBJ2-7; possibly TRBD1 for D (6 bases). V lost 4 bases and J lost 2, with 13 bases in between. The CDR3 length is 14 residues. Germline-derived CDR1 and CDR2 are SGHRS and YFSETQ. DNA for the CDR3: TGCGCCAGCAGCGGAGAGGACAGAGCCTACGAGCAGTACTTC. Protein: CASSGEDRAYEQYF.